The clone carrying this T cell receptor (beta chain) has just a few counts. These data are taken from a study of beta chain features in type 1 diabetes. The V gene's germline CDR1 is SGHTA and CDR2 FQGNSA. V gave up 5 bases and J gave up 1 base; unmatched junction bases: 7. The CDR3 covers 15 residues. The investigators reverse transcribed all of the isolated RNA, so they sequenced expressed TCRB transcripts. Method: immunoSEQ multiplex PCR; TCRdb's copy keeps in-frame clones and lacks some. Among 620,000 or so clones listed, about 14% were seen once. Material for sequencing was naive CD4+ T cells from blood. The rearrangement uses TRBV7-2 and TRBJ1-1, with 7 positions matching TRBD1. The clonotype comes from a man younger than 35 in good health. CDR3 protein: CASSPQQGRNTEAFF. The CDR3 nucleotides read TGTGCCAGCAGCCCCCAACAGGGGAGGAACACTGAAGCTTTCTTT.